The present TCR beta chain was sequenced within a study of cytomegalovirus exposure and HLA in healthy donors. Study-wide points: Sequences of the TCR beta chain were said to predict the HLA-A and HLA-B alleles of most subjects accurately.

For this clone: The antigen remains undetermined.

Healthy bone marrow donors made up the donor group. PCR primers comprised 60 Vbeta and 13 Jbeta primers. Some clones are missing from TCRdb's copy, which holds only in-frame ones; the method was immunoSEQ multiplex PCR. Across tens of thousands of clones, the top ten clones capture over 0.55% of the sample. Source material: PBMCs. This TCR derives from a man aged 25-45 years in good health and CMV-seronegative.

This CDR3 reads CASSLDYLEFNEQFF. The DNA for the CDR3 is TGCGCCAGCAGCTTGGACTATCTAGAGTTCAATGAGCAGTTCTTC. The chain carries TRBV5-1 and TRBJ2-1; no clear D. Germline V gene lookup returns CDR1 SGHRS and CDR2 YFSETQ. CDR3 length: 15 residues. Trimming removed 0 bases at V and 6 bases at J, with 13 bases between.